Listed here are 23 T cell receptor beta chains from one sample, sequenced in a study of blood T cell repertoires in COVID-19. Sequenced by immunoSEQ multiplex PCR; TCRdb stores in-frame clones only, minus some. Found here are under 130,000 clones, about 90% of them singletons; the top ten hold 6.2%. Sequencing input: peripheral blood. The receptors stem from a human donor in a cohort sampled during active COVID-19.

Written as DNA, the CDR3 is TGCGCCAGCAGCTTGGCCGCCGCAGGGCGGCGGGAGCAGTACTTC. This gives the protein CASSLAAAGRREQYF. The chain uses TRBV5-1 and TRBJ2-7; D is perhaps TRBD1 (5 bases). This CDR3 has 15 amino acids. CDR1 is SGHRS and CDR2 is YFSETQ in the germline V gene. Trimming pared 0 bases from V and 7 bases from J, leaving 17 bases between.

V and J are TRBV18 and TRBJ1-5; 8 bases map to TRBD1. Germline CDR1 and CDR2: KGHSH and LQKENI. This CDR3 comprises 15 residues. V gave up 4 bases and J gave up 0 bases; unmatched junction bases: 2. The CDR3 loop reads CASSRDRNSNQPQHF. In DNA, the CDR3 is TGTGCCAGCTCACGGGACAGGAATAGCAATCAGCCCCAGCATTTT.

This clone showed up just once. The gene calls are TRBV9 and TRBJ1-1; no clear D gene. There are 14 residues in the CDR3. The germline V gene encodes CDR1 SGDLS and CDR2 YYNGEE. The V and J ends lost 3 bases and 5 bases respectively, with 14 bases between them. The CDR3 loop reads CASSEEGDWTEAFF. The CDR3 region has the DNA TGTGCCAGCAGCGAGGAGGGCGACTGGACTGAAGCTTTCTTT.

J is TRBJ2-1 and V is TRBV9; TRBD2 aligns across 12 bases. CDR3 size: 22 residues. The ends lost 8 bases at V and 4 bases at J; junction bases unmatched: 28. Germline V gives CDR1 SGDLS, CDR2 YYNGEE. The CDR3 bases are TGTGCCAGAATCGGGGTTTCGGTTGGACTAGCGGGAACCCCAGGCCTTTACAATGAGCAGTTCTTC. This encodes CARIGVSVGLAGTPGLYNEQFF.

This clone was observed once. This sequence joins TRBV18 and TRBJ2-2; no clear D. CDR3 length equals 11 residues. V was clipped by 6 bases and J by 5 bases, with 4 bases between them. Germline V gives CDR1 KGHSH, CDR2 LQKENI. CDR3: CASSQTGELFF. The CDR3 DNA reads TGTGCCAGCTCCCAGACCGGGGAGCTGTTTTTT.

The chain carries TRBV30 and TRBJ1-2; weak D call: TRBD1 (6 bases). V was shortened by 2 bases and J by 13 bases, with 14 bases between the two germline ends. The V gene's germline CDR1 is GTSNPN and CDR2 SVGIG (reference sequence). CDR3 length: 11 amino acids. CDR3 nucleotides: TGTGCCTGGAGTATCCAGGGGCCAAGCACCTTC. This encodes CAWSIQGPSTF.

V gene TRBV2 combines with J gene TRBJ1-5; D is possibly TRBD1 (6 bases). V was trimmed by 4 bases and J by 0 bases, leaving 19 bases between them. Looked up from germline, CDR1 is SNHLY and CDR2 is FYNNEI. The CDR3 has 18 amino acids. CDR3 residues: CASSAPLGQSYSNQPQHF. In DNA, the CDR3 is TGTGCCAGCAGTGCCCCTCTTGGACAGTCTTATAGCAATCAGCCCCAGCATTTT.

In this sample, this clone turned up a few times. This sequence joins TRBV3-1 (or the pseudogene TRBV3-2) and TRBJ2-7; 10 nucleotides match TRBD1. Trimming removed 5 bases from V and 5 bases from J; junction bases left unmatched: 6. This CDR3 has 14 amino acids. CDR1 LGHDT and CDR2 YNNKEL come from the germline V gene (reference sequence). CDR3 sequence: CASSLDRGPNEQYF. The CDR3 DNA follows: TGTGCCAGCAGCTTAGACAGGGGGCCCAACGAGCAGTACTTC.

The chain recombines TRBV7-8 with TRBJ2-7, with TRBD1 identical over 12 bases. The CDR3 runs 17 residues. With 4 bases clipped from V and 1 base from J, the junction kept 8 bases outside the gene matches. The germline CDR1 and CDR2 sequences are SGHVS and FQNEAQ. The chain's CDR3 is CASSSGTGGFISYEQYF. DNA for the CDR3: TGTGCCAGCAGCTCCGGGACAGGGGGCTTCATTTCCTACGAGCAGTACTTC. Using reference TRBV7-8 and TRBJ2-7 for the parts outside the CDR3, the full variable domain is GAGVSQSPRYKVAKRGQDVALRCDPISGHVSLFWYQQALGQGPEFLTYFQNEAQLDKSGLPSDRFFAERPEGSVSTLKIQRTQQEDSAVYLCASSSGTGGFISYEQYFGPGTRLTVT.

The sample holds a few counts of this clone. The genes are TRBV6-5 and TRBJ2-7, with D possibly TRBD1 on 6 matching bases. The CDR3 spans 15 residues. Looked up from germline, CDR1 is MNHEY and CDR2 is SVGAGI. V was shortened by 2 bases and J by 2 bases, with 13 bases between the two germline ends. Here the CDR3 reads CASSYRTTGTYEQYF. The CDR3 DNA reads as TGTGCCAGCAGTTACCGTACAACAGGGACCTACGAGCAGTACTTC.

The chain links TRBV28 to TRBJ1-1; 10 nucleotides line up with TRBD1. V was pared by 5 bases and J by 4 bases, with 10 bases of the junction left unmatched. Germline loops: CDR1 MDHEN, CDR2 SYDVKM. The CDR3 consists of 16 residues. CDR3 in DNA: TGTGCCAGCAGTCCACGCCCGGGACAGGGGACCACTGAAGCTTTCTTT. It is translated as CASSPRPGQGTTEAFF. The full variable domain, with the rest looked up from reference TRBV28 and TRBJ1-1, is DVKVTQSSRYLVKRTGEKVFLECVQDMDHENMFWYRQDPGLGLRLIYFSYDVKMKEKGDIPEGYSVSREKKERFSLILESASTNQTSMYLCASSPRPGQGTTEAFFGQGTRLTVV.

The V gene is TRBV5-4, the J gene TRBJ1-2; 8 positions match TRBD1. Per the germline V gene, CDR1 is SGHNT and CDR2 is YYREEE (reference sequence). This CDR3 has 13 residues. V trimming: 3 bases; J trimming: 3 bases; junction bases outside the gene matches: 1. The CDR3 nucleotides read TGTGCCAGCAGCTGGGGACAGGACTATGGCTACACCTTC. Protein sequence: CASSWGQDYGYTF.

The rearrangement links TRBV5-4 to TRBJ1-1, with D unclear. The CDR3 loop spans 14 amino acids. The V end was cut by 0 bases, the J end by 2 bases, with 8 bases between. CDR1 and CDR2 (germline): SGHNT, YYREEE (reference sequence). The CDR3 region is CASSLETFNTEAFF. DNA for the CDR3: TGTGCCAGCAGCTTGGAGACATTTAACACTGAAGCTTTCTTT.

The chain carries TRBV4-1 and TRBJ1-6, with D possibly matching TRBD1 (5 bases). With 0 bases removed from V and 12 bases from J, the gap between germline ends came to 15 bases. Germline lookup yields CDR1 MGHRA and CDR2 YSYEKL. The CDR3 extends over 15 amino acids. The CDR3 nucleotides read TGCGCCAGCAGCCAAGAACTGGCACAGGTGCGACCCCTCCACTTT. Its protein product is CASSQELAQVRPLHF.

This clone was detected once. The rearrangement uses TRBV19 and TRBJ2-7, with 8 bases that match TRBD1. The germline gives CDR1 LNHDA, CDR2 SQIVND (reference sequence). This CDR3 is built from 15 residues. V was pared by 5 bases and J by 0 bases, with 6 bases of the junction left unmatched. The CDR3 DNA follows: TGTGCCAGTAGTCAGAGGACAGGGTCCTCCTACGAGCAGTACTTC. This sequence encodes CASSQRTGSSYEQYF.

The chain employs TRBV6-2 or TRBV6-3 and TRBJ2-1; the D gene is possibly TRBD1 (5 bases). Per the germline V gene, CDR1 is MNHEY and CDR2 is SVGEGT. Trimming removed 2 bases at V and 5 bases at J, with 10 bases between. The length of the CDR3 is 14 residues. CDR3 loop: CASSYPKGHNEQFF. CDR3 nucleotides: TGTGCCAGCAGTTACCCAAAGGGGCACAATGAGCAGTTCTTC.

The V and J genes are TRBV13 and TRBJ1-1; 7 bases fit TRBD1. The germline CDR1 and CDR2 sequences are PRHDT and FYEKMQ (reference sequence). J was trimmed by 8 bases and V by 5 bases; bases with no gene match: 11. The CDR3 has 14 residues. The CDR3, as DNA: TGTGCCAGCAGCCACCAGTGGACAGGAAGAGAAGCTTTCTTT. This translates into CASSHQWTGREAFF.

The V and J genes are TRBV5-1 and TRBJ2-2; 10 bases fit TRBD2. Losses at the gene ends were 4 bases for V and 3 bases for J; bases not matched to a gene: 6. Germline CDR1 reads SGHRS; CDR2 reads YFSETQ. This CDR3 comprises 16 residues. The CDR3, as DNA: TGCGCCAGCAGCACAGTAGCGGGAGGCCACACCGGGGAGCTGTTTTTT. Its protein is CASSTVAGGHTGELFF.

The chain links TRBV12-5 to TRBJ2-5, with 9 bases identical to TRBD1. The junction had 8 bases not matched to a gene; V was cut back by 6 bases and J by 0 bases. There are 16 residues in the CDR3. Germline V gives CDR1 LGHNT, CDR2 FRNRAP. The CDR3: CASGRGTGRDQETQYF. In nucleotides, the CDR3 is TGTGCTAGTGGCCGAGGGACAGGGAGAGACCAAGAGACCCAGTACTTC.

This clone has only a few counts. CDR3 sequence (DNA): TGTGCCAGCAGTGCCGGACAGGGTGGGGACTATGGCTACACCTTC. Translating it yields CASSAGQGGDYGYTF. The rearrangement uses TRBV2 and TRBJ1-2; 8 positions agree with TRBD1. The CDR3 is 15 residues long. Germline trimming cut 4 bases from V and 3 bases from J; bases unmatched to any gene: 7. Looked up from germline, CDR1 is SNHLY and CDR2 is FYNNEI.

The chain is built from TRBV6-6 and TRBJ1-3; a weak D match, TRBD1 (5 bases). Germline CDR1 and CDR2: MNHNY and SVGAGI (reference sequence). The CDR3 loop spans 17 amino acids. V lost 5 bases to trimming and J lost 2 bases, with 19 bases between them. CDR3 sequence reads: CASSRSRPGVAGNTIYF. In DNA, the CDR3 is TGTGCCAGCAGTCGATCCCGTCCGGGGGTCGCTGGAAACACCATATATTTT.

V gene TRBV27 combines with J gene TRBJ2-6; TRBD2 matches 12 bases. CDR3 size: 17 residues. V was pared by 4 bases and J by 2 bases, with 3 bases of the junction left unmatched. The germline V gene has CDR1 MNHEY and CDR2 SMNVEV (reference sequence). CDR3 DNA: TGTGCCAGCAGTTCCGGACTAGCGGGACCTGGGGCCAACGTCCTGACTTTC. Its protein is CASSSGLAGPGANVLTF.

This clone was picked up a small number of times. The chain links TRBV5-4 to TRBJ1-6; D is perhaps TRBD1 (6 bases). In germline, CDR1 is SGHNT, CDR2 YYREEE (reference sequence). The CDR3 totals 19 residues. V dropped 3 bases and J dropped 0 bases, with 19 bases sitting between them. CDR3 loop: CASSSGGGHPSSYNSPLHF. CDR3 sequence (DNA): TGTGCCAGCAGCTCCGGCGGGGGACATCCGAGCTCCTATAATTCACCCCTCCACTTT.